This T cell receptor beta chain was captured in a study of cytomegalovirus exposure and HLA in healthy donors. Background on the study: HLA-typed donors were the source of about 90 million unique TCRs held in an early data release. Among the approximately 400 genotyped donors, approximately 82% were placed in the Caucasian-associated ancestry cluster.

The CDR3 loop spans 15 amino acids. Trimming left V 5 bases short and J 0 bases short, with 14 bases between. Germline values: CDR1 SEHNR, CDR2 FQNEAQ (reference sequence). PCR was performed using 60 Vbeta and 13 Jbeta primers. Assay used: immunoSEQ multiplex PCR; TCRdb lists only in-frame clones, some missing. The sample lists about 120,000 clones; around 77% were seen once. Sequencing used PBMCs. The chain recombines TRBV7-9 with TRBJ2-7; tentative D call: TRBD2 (5 bases). The clonotype comes from a man aged 35 to 55 in good health and CMV-seropositive. The CDR3 loop reads CASSLTRLSSYEQYF. The CDR3 nucleotides read TGTGCCAGCAGCCTAACCCGACTAAGCTCCTACGAGCAGTACTTC.